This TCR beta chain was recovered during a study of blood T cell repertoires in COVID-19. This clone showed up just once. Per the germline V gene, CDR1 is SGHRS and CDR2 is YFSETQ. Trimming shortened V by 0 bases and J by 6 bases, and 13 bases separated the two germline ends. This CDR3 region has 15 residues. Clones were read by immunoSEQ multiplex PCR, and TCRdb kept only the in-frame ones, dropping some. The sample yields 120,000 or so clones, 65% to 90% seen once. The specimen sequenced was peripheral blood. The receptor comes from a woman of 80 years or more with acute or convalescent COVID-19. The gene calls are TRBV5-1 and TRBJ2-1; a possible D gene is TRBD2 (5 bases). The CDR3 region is CASSLGGPRINEQFF. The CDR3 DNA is TGCGCCAGCAGCTTGGGAGGGCCGCGAATCAATGAGCAGTTCTTC.